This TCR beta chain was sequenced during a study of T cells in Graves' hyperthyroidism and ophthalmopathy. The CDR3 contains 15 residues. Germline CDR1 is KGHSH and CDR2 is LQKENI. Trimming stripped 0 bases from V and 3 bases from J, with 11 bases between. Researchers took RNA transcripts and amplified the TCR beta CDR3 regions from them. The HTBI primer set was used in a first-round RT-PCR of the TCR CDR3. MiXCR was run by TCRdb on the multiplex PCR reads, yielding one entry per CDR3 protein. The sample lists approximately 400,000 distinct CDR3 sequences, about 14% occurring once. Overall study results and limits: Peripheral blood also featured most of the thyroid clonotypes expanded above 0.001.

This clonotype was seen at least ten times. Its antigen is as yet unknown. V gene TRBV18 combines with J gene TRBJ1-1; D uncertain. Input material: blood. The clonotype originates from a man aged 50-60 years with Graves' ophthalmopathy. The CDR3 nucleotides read TGTGCCAGCTCACCACCGGTCGGAAAGGACACTGAAGCTTTCTTT. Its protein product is CASSPPVGKDTEAFF.